This T cell receptor (beta chain) was sequenced during a study of T cell responses to AZD1222 COVID-19 vaccine. This CDR3 comprises 15 residues. Per germline, CDR1 SGHVS and CDR2 FQNEAQ. The V gene lost 4 bases and the J gene lost 9 bases, with 19 bases spanning the gap. TCRdb's table, derived via immunoSEQ multiplex PCR, lists solely in-frame clones and lacks some. The repertoire consists of approximately 150,000 clones, with roughly 90% occurring once and the leading ten covering 4.3%. The material sequenced was peripheral blood, taken 28 days after the second AZD1222 dose. The chain employs TRBV7-8 and TRBJ1-5; possibly TRBD1 for D (6 bases). The receptor was isolated from an adult who received the AZD1222 COVID-19 vaccine. In DNA form, the CDR3 reads TGTGCCAGCAGCTCCCGCACAGGGACTGGGGCGCCCCAGCATTTT. Its translation is CASSSRTGTGAPQHF.